This passage covers 2 T cell receptor beta chains from one sample sequenced in a study of T-cell memory formation after mild COVID-19. Using its own MiXCR run on the 5' RACE reads, TCRdb lists one record per CDR3 protein. The sample shows roughly 480,000 distinct CDR3 sequences, 20% to 30% of them seen only once. Specimen: PBMCs or a T cell subset sorted from them (not recorded which). These receptors all come from an adult woman who had mild COVID-19 (a few samples of this study predate the infection). Cell type and time point are not known.

The chain couples TRBV29-1 to TRBJ2-2; a possible D gene is TRBD1 (6 bases). Germline V gives CDR1 SQVTM, CDR2 ANQGSEA. Trimming pared 7 bases from V and 5 bases from J, leaving 17 bases between. The CDR3 has 14 residues. Here the CDR3 reads CSAAHFQGTGELFF. The CDR3 bases are TGCAGCGCCGCGCATTTCCAGGGGACCGGGGAGCTGTTTTTT.

A few counts support this clonotype. V gene TRBV12-3 or TRBV12-4 combines with J gene TRBJ2-1, with D hard to call. This CDR3 comprises 11 residues. The V end lost 8 bases, the J end lost 9 bases, and 11 bases lay between the germline ends. The CDR3 coding sequence is TGTGCCAGCTCAGGTCTATCTGAGCAGTTCTTC. It yields the protein CASSGLSEQFF.